Listed below are T cell receptor beta chains from one sample, sequenced in a study. TCRdb reanalysed the 5' RACE reads using MiXCR and keeps one entry per CDR3 protein. The table includes about 6,700 distinct CDR3 sequences, approximately 52% detected once. The sequencing input was naive CD4+ T cells sorted from a lymph node. The source is a female donor with breast cancer. The CDR3 runs from the conserved cysteine through the conserved F or W. D genes are given only for firm matches. Part of the rows lack a size; the others show once, few, many or a class for expanded clones.

TGCGCCAGCAGCCAAGGTCAAAGGAATCCCTTTAACTATGGCTACACCTTC | CASSQGQRNPFNYGYTF | TRBV4-1 | NA | few | TRBJ1-2
TGTGCCAGCAGCTTAGATAGGCTCAAACTGTTTTTT | CASSLDRLKLFF | TRBV11-2 | NA | NA | TRBJ1-4
TGTGCCAGCAGTTCCACCGGCCTATCTTTCAATGGAAACACCATATATTTT | CASSSTGLSFNGNTIYF | TRBV6-5 | NA | NA | TRBJ1-3
TGTGCCAGCCCACCCTTGACAGGGGATGCGATGAACACTGAAGCTTTCTTT | CASPPLTGDAMNTEAFF | TRBV12-3/TRBV12-4 | TRBD1 | NA | TRBJ1-1
TGTGCCAGCAGTGCCCAACAGGGGCCGAACACTGAAGCTTTCTTT | CASSAQQGPNTEAFF | TRBV28 | TRBD1 | NA | TRBJ1-1
TGCAGTGCTAGAGAACAGGGTGGAGGTGAAGCTTTCTTT | CSAREQGGGEAFF | TRBV20-1 | NA | NA | TRBJ1-1
TGTGCCAGCGAAAGGGGTCGGGGGCTCACAGATACGCAGTATTTT | CASERGRGLTDTQYF | TRBV5-6 | NA | NA | TRBJ2-3
TGTGCCAGCAGTCCCTGGGACAGGGGGTCTCTCGAGCAGTACTTC | CASSPWDRGSLEQYF | TRBV12-3/TRBV12-4 | TRBD1 | NA | TRBJ2-7
TGCGCCAGCAGCTTGGTCGAGGGCCCGTTGGCCTACGAGCAGTACTTC | CASSLVEGPLAYEQYF | TRBV5-1 | NA | NA | TRBJ2-7
TGTGCCAGCAGCTTAAGAGTCACAAATACGCAGTATTTT | CASSLRVTNTQYF | TRBV7-2 | NA | NA | TRBJ2-3
TGTGCCACCAGCAGAGTAAAGAAGGAGACCCAGTACTTC | CATSRVKKETQYF | TRBV15 | NA | NA | TRBJ2-5
TGCAGTGCTTTGGGACAATACCCCACCACCGGGGAGCTGTTTTTT | CSALGQYPTTGELFF | TRBV20-1 | NA | NA | TRBJ2-2
TGCAGTGTGGGGCAGATTAATCAGCCCCAGCATTTT | CSVGQINQPQHF | TRBV20-1 | NA | NA | TRBJ1-5
TGTGCCACCACATCGGGGACCTCAACCCATGAGCAGTTCTTC | CATTSGTSTHEQFF | TRBV24-1 | NA | NA | TRBJ2-1
TGTGCCAGCAGCTTAGTCGCATCGCAAGAGACCCAGTACTTC | CASSLVASQETQYF | TRBV7-9 | NA | NA | TRBJ2-5
TGCAGTGCTAGAGTGTTGCCTGCGCGAGAGACCCAGTACTTC | CSARVLPARETQYF | TRBV20-1 | NA | NA | TRBJ2-5
TGCGCCAGCAGCCAAGACACAGGGTTCTCGAACACCGGGGAGCTGGTTTTT | CASSQDTGFSNTGELVF | TRBV4-1 | NA | NA | TRBJ2-2
TGCAGTGCGCAAACCCGGGACCTCTATGGCTACACCTTC | CSAQTRDLYGYTF | TRBV20-1 | NA | NA | TRBJ1-2
TGTGCCAGCGGCTTGACAGGGAGCGGTGAGCAGTTCTTC | CASGLTGSGEQFF | TRBV7-6 | TRBD1 | once | TRBJ2-1
TGCAGTGCCACCCCAGCGGGTGGGGGCTCCTACAATGAGCAGTTCTTC | CSATPAGGGSYNEQFF | TRBV20-1 | NA | few | TRBJ2-1
TGCAGCGTTAGACAAGTCTATGGCTACACCTTC | CSVRQVYGYTF | TRBV29-1 | NA | NA | TRBJ1-2
TGCAGTGCTAGTCGGGCAGGTGAAGCTTTCTTT | CSASRAGEAFF | TRBV20-1 | NA | medium-sized | TRBJ1-1
TGCAGTGCTAGTACGCGTGTGGAAAAACTGTTTTTT | CSASTRVEKLFF | TRBV20-1 | NA | NA | TRBJ1-4
TGCGCCAGCAGCTGGCGAGATTCCGGGGAGACCCAGTACTTC | CASSWRDSGETQYF | TRBV5-1 | NA | NA | TRBJ2-5
TGCGCCAGCAGTGAGTGGGACAGCACAGATACGCAGTATTTT | CASSEWDSTDTQYF | TRBV10-2 | NA | NA | TRBJ2-3
TGTGCCATCAGTAACAGGGCCGGAGACTATGGCTACACCTTC | CAISNRAGDYGYTF | TRBV10-3 | NA | NA | TRBJ1-2
TGCAGCGTTCAGCAGAATAGCAATCAGCCCCAGCATTTT | CSVQQNSNQPQHF | TRBV29-1 | NA | NA | TRBJ1-5
TGTGCCAGCAGTTTACGGGACAGGGAGGGCTACACCTTC | CASSLRDREGYTF | TRBV12-3/TRBV12-4 | TRBD1 | NA | TRBJ1-2
TGCGCCAGCAGCCCCCAGGCGGGAGTCCAAGAGACCCAGTACTTC | CASSPQAGVQETQYF | TRBV5-1 | TRBD2 | few | TRBJ2-5
TGTGCCAGCAGTCACGGAAGGAATTCACCCCTCCACTTT | CASSHGRNSPLHF | TRBV6-1 | NA | NA | TRBJ1-6
TGTGCCAGCAGCCCTAATCAGCCCCAGCATTTT | CASSPNQPQHF | TRBV7-3 | NA | NA | TRBJ1-5
TGCAGTGCTCAAACTAGCTCAAGATACAATGAGCAGTTCTTC | CSAQTSSRYNEQFF | TRBV20-1 | NA | few | TRBJ2-1
TGCAGCGTGGGAGCGGTCCGCTCCTACAATGAGCAGTTCTTC | CSVGAVRSYNEQFF | TRBV20-1 | NA | NA | TRBJ2-1
TGTGCCAGCAGCCACCCCTCGGTAGGGGCCGCCTACAATGAGCAGTTCTTC | CASSHPSVGAAYNEQFF | TRBV6-5 | NA | NA | TRBJ2-1
TGCGCCAGCAGAAAGGGACTAGCGGGAGGAGGTGAGCAGTTCTTC | CASRKGLAGGGEQFF | TRBV10-2 | TRBD2 | few | TRBJ2-1
TGCAGTGCTACAGGGGGCACTGGAAACACCATATATTTT | CSATGGTGNTIYF | TRBV20-1 | TRBD1 | NA | TRBJ1-3
TGTGCCACCAGGGACAGGGGGTTCCAAGAGACCCAGTACTTC | CATRDRGFQETQYF | TRBV10-3 | TRBD1 | NA | TRBJ2-5
TGTGCCAGCAGTATCGTCCGAAACACTGAAGCTTTCTTT | CASSIVRNTEAFF | TRBV12-3/TRBV12-4 | NA | few | TRBJ1-1
TGTGACAGCAGTCCGTACAATGAGCAGTTCTTC | CDSSPYNEQFF | TRBV2 | NA | NA | TRBJ2-1
TGCAGTGCTAGACTCAACTACGGGCAGTACTTC | CSARLNYGQYF | TRBV20-1 | NA | NA | TRBJ2-7
TGCGCCAGCAGCTCCATAGGGGCGGGGATCTACGAGCAGTACTTC | CASSSIGAGIYEQYF | TRBV5-1 | NA | NA | TRBJ2-7